These T cell receptor beta chains were read from a single sample in a study of PD-1 blockade in classical Hodgkin lymphoma. TCRdb keeps only in-frame clones here, not all; method: immunoSEQ multiplex PCR. Of approximately 41,000 clones listed, about 88% are singletons. The sample in question was peripheral blood mononuclear cells (PBMCs), obtained before the second cycle of nivolumab. The receptors stem from a human donor with classical Hodgkin lymphoma. The conserved cysteine and the conserved F or W are not part of the CDR3 here.

j_call v_call cdr3_length cdr3_aa
TRBJ2-3 TRBV29-1 15 SVERELAPLSTDTQY
TRBJ1-1 TRBV5-1 13 ASREGISSRTEAF
TRBJ2-3 TRBV6-4 13 ASSVSSGGTDTQY
TRBJ1-2 TRBV19 12 ASTDIGTGYGYT
TRBJ2-7 TRBV19 13 ASKTRDRLPYEQY
TRBJ1-4 TRBV2 12 ASKRGGEMKKLF
TRBJ2-1 TRBV15 12 ATSRDRGSNEQF
TRBJ1-1 TRBV5-1 15 ASSLRGPGWGNTEAF
TRBJ2-1 TRBV19 13 ASSRTSGGSNEQF
TRBJ2-1 TRBV29-1 11 SVPDGAYNEQF
TRBJ1-1 TRBV6-1 12 ASSESRTVSEAF
TRBJ1-3 TRBV5-1 11 ASTRGYGNTIY
TRBJ1-1 TRBV19 13 ASSPDGQGNTEAF
TRBJ1-1 TRBV7-9 11 ASSLQQGTEAF
TRBJ2-7 TRBV5-1 14 ASSSGVSGVGHEQY
TRBJ2-2 TRBV29-1 11 SVAPPNTGELF
TRBJ2-1 TRBV2 14 ASSGGSQFSYNEQF
TRBJ1-3 TRBV21-1 17 ASSKEAGTTNSRGNTIY
TRBJ1-1 TRBV6-1 14 ASSEVQGAINTEAF
TRBJ2-1 TRBV4-1 12 ASSLTSGDNEQF
TRBJ2-1 TRBV7-9 14 ASSKPGLGNYNEQF
TRBJ2-7 TRBV7-2 13 ASSSAGTSSYEQY
TRBJ1-5 TRBV2 13 ASTLGQGDNQPQH
TRBJ2-7 TRBV27 9 ASRGGYEQY
TRBJ2-7 TRBV7-2 12 ASSLRPGTYEQY
TRBJ1-2 TRBV18 13 ASSPLGDRNYGYT
TRBJ2-3 TRBV4-1 13 ASSLGQGKTDTQY
TRBJ1-5 TRBV19 14 ASSMLEGGGNQPQH
TRBJ2-7 TRBV19 12 ASRSPGTAYEQY
TRBJ1-1 TRBV7-2 11 ASSVQLNTEAF
TRBJ2-6 TRBV29-1 11 SVESSGANVLT
TRBJ1-1 TRBV6-1 12 ASRKDRMNTEAF
TRBJ1-1 TRBV19 15 ASSIAKYGSGGTEAF
TRBJ1-1 TRBV21-1 12 ASTRTKLGTEAF
TRBJ2-7 TRBV9 11 ASSVRLFDEQY
TRBJ2-3 TRBV2 16 ASSEILAGGTSTDTQY
TRBJ2-3 TRBV5-1 14 ASSLLPGTGTDTQY
TRBJ2-3 TRBV29-1 11 SVEEGGRDTQY
TRBJ2-1 TRBV11-2 16 ASSPGTGGFVFYNEQF
TRBJ1-1 TRBV19 12 ASSIEGTTIEAF